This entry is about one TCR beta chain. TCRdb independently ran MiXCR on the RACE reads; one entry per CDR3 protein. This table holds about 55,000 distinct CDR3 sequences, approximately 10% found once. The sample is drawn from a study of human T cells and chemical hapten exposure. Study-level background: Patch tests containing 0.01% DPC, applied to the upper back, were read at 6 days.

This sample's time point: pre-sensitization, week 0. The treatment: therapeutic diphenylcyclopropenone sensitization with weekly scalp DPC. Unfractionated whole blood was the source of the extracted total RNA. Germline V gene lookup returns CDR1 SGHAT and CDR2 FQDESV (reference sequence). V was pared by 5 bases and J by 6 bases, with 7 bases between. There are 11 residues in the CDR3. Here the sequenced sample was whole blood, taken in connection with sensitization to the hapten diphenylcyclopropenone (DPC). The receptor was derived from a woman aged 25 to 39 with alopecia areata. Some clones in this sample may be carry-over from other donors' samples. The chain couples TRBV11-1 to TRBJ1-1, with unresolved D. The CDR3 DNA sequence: TGTGCCAGCAGCCCACAAGCTGAAGCTTTCTTT. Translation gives CASSPQAEAFF.